Listed below are T cell receptor beta chains from one sample, sequenced in a study of shared clonotypes between healthy human individuals. TCRdb's table, derived via immunoSEQ multiplex PCR, lists solely in-frame clones and lacks some. The repertoire has around 500,000 clones, around 80% of them found once; the top ten carry roughly 12%. The sequencing sample was made of PBMCs. These receptor sequences come from a woman in her 40s in good health. Some clones in this sample may be carry-over from other donors' samples. The CDR3 runs from the conserved cysteine through the conserved F or W. D genes are given only for firm matches. Clone size is not always given. Where it is, it says once, few, many or a class for expanded clones.

v_gene	j_gene	abundance	d_gene	CDR3aa	CDR3nt
TRBV11-2	TRBJ2-3	.	.	CASRANRVTTDTQYF	TGTGCCAGCAGAGCAAACAGGGTCACCACAGATACGCAGTATTTT
TRBV14	TRBJ2-6	.	.	CASSPGANVLTF	TGTGCCAGCAGCCCTGGGGCCAACGTCCTGACTTTC
TRBV19	TRBJ2-2	.	TRBD1	CASRDRPNTGELFF	TGTGCCAGTAGGGACAGGCCGAACACCGGGGAGCTGTTTTTT
TRBV7-2	TRBJ2-1	.	.	CASSLEGWGNEQFF	TGTGCCAGCAGCTTAGAAGGGTGGGGCAATGAGCAGTTCTTC
TRBV4-2	TRBJ2-3	.	TRBD1	CASSRRGPADTQYF	TGTGCCAGCAGCCGAAGGGGGCCGGCGGATACGCAGTATTTT
TRBV30	TRBJ1-2	.	.	CALAVENSYTF	TGTGCCCTGGCTGTGGAGAACTCATACACCTTC
TRBV5-1	TRBJ2-7	.	TRBD1	CASSRGRTGIGEQYF	TGCGCCAGCAGCCGGGGCCGGACAGGGATTGGCGAGCAGTACTTC
TRBV28	TRBJ1-2	.	TRBD1	CATETGPYNYGYTF	TGTGCCACCGAGACAGGGCCTTATAACTATGGCTACACCTTC
TRBV28	TRBJ1-3	once	.	CASSASGLRKANTIYF	TGTGCCAGCAGTGCATCAGGGTTAAGGAAAGCGAACACCATATATTTT
TRBV29-1	TRBJ2-3	.	TRBD1	CSVEDLAGGTQYF	TGCAGCGTTGAAGATCTGGCAGGGGGTACGCAGTATTTT
TRBV9	TRBJ2-7	.	TRBD2	CASSPLSGTYEQYF	TGTGCCAGCAGCCCTCTAAGCGGGACCTACGAGCAGTACTTC
TRBV10-1	TRBJ2-7	.	TRBD2	CASSERREVYEQYF	TGCGCCAGCAGTGAGCGGCGGGAGGTCTACGAGCAGTACTTC
TRBV7-3	TRBJ2-2	.	.	CASSLILAGELFF	TGTGCCAGCAGCTTAATTCTAGCCGGGGAGCTGTTTTTT
TRBV30	TRBJ2-4	.	.	CAWRPKLAKNIQYF	TGTGCCTGGAGACCGAAGTTAGCCAAAAACATTCAGTACTTC
TRBV5-1	TRBJ1-4	.	.	CASSLAAGHSERKLFF	TGCGCCAGCAGCTTAGCGGCAGGGCATTCGGAAAGGAAACTGTTTTTT
TRBV11-3	TRBJ2-4	.	.	CASSLRGNHIQYF	TGTGCCAGCAGCTTACGGGGTAATCACATTCAGTACTTC
TRBV10-2	TRBJ2-7	.	TRBD2	CASRTTSGSSYEQYF	TGCGCCAGCAGAACGACTAGCGGGAGCTCCTACGAGCAGTACTTC
TRBV19	TRBJ1-1	.	TRBD1	CASSTDRVTEAFF	TGTGCCAGTAGCACGGACAGGGTCACTGAAGCTTTCTTT
TRBV6-5	TRBJ1-2	.	.	CASSPQASNYGYTF	TGTGCCAGCAGTCCCCAGGCCTCTAACTATGGCTACACCTTC
TRBV6-5	TRBJ2-7	.	.	CASSYRGGEGYEQYF	TGTGCCAGCAGTTACCGAGGGGGTGAGGGGTACGAGCAGTACTTC
TRBV7-2	TRBJ2-2	many	TRBD2	CASSLGPSGSRGTGELFF	TGTGCCAGCAGCTTAGGACCTAGCGGGAGTAGGGGCACCGGGGAGCTGTTTTTT
TRBV7-2	TRBJ1-2	.	.	CASSLMGDGYTF	TGTGCCAGCAGCTTAATGGGCGATGGCTACACCTTC
TRBV6-6	TRBJ1-3	.	.	CASSYSMGGGNTIYF	TGTGCCAGCAGTTACTCGATGGGCGGTGGAAACACCATATATTTT
TRBV30	TRBJ1-5	once	.	CAWSGSGRRQPQHF	TGTGCCTGGAGTGGATCGGGGAGGCGTCAGCCCCAGCATTTT
TRBV5-1	TRBJ2-1	.	TRBD2	CASSVVAGGQNEQFF	TGCGCCAGCAGCGTAGTAGCGGGAGGGCAGAATGAGCAGTTCTTC
TRBV28	TRBJ1-2	.	.	CASKTGSSYYGYTF	TGTGCCAGCAAGACAGGCTCGAGCTACTATGGCTACACCTTC
TRBV2	TRBJ1-1	.	.	CATGMNTEAFF	TGTGCCACCGGAATGAACACTGAAGCTTTCTTT
TRBV1	TRBJ1-1	.	.	CTSRYDRGAAEAFF	TGCACCAGCAGGTATGACAGGGGCGCTGCTGAAGCTTTCTTT
TRBV2	TRBJ2-7	.	TRBD1	CASSEGQQGVDEQYF	TGTGCCAGCAGTGAAGGGCAACAGGGGGTGGACGAGCAGTACTTC
TRBV4-2	TRBJ2-5	.	TRBD2	CASSDGGVGGETQYF	TGTGCCAGCAGCGATGGGGGGGTTGGTGGGGAGACCCAGTACTTC
TRBV5-1	TRBJ2-1	.	.	CASSLPGPGGQFF	TGCGCCAGCAGCTTGCCAGGTCCGGGTGGGCAGTTCTTC
TRBV29-1	TRBJ2-5	.	TRBD1	CSVEQRQGEETQYF	TGCAGCGTTGAGCAGCGGCAGGGGGAAGAGACCCAGTACTTC
TRBV4-3	TRBJ2-7	once	.	CASSQDALAASIYEQYF	TGCGCCAGCAGCCAAGATGCGCTAGCCGCGTCGATTTACGAGCAGTACTTC
TRBV5-1	TRBJ2-3	few	.	CASSFTGTDTQYF	TGCGCCAGCAGCTTTACAGGGACAGATACGCAGTATTTT